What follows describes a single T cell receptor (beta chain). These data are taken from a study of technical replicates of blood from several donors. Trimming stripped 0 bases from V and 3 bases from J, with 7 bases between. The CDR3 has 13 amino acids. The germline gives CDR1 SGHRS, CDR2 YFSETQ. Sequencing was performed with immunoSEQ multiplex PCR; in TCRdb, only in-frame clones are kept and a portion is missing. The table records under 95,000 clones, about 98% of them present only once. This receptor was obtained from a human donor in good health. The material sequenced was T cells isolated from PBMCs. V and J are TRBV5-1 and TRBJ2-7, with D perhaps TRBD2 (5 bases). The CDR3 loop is CASSLAAGYEQYF. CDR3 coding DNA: TGCGCCAGCAGCTTGGCCGCGGGCTACGAGCAGTACTTC.